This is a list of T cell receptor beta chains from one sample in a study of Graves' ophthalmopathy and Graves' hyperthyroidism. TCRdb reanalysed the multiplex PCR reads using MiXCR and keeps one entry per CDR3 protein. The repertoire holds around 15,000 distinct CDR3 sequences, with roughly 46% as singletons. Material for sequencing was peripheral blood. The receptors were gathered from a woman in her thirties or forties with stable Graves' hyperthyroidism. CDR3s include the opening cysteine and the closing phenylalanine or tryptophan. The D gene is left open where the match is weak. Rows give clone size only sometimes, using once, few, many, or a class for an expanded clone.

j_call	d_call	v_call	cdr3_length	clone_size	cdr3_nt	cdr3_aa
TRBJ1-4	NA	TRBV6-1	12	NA	TGTGCCAGCAGTGGGGCGTCTGAAAATCTGTTTTTT	CASSGASENLFF
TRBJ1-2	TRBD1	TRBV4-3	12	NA	TGCGCCGTCAACAGGGGCCCCTATGGCTACACCTTC	CAVNRGPYGYTF
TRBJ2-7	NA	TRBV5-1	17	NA	TGCGCCAGCAGCTTGGAAGGTTCGGGTTTAGGTGGCTACGAGCAGTACTTC	CASSLEGSGLGGYEQYF
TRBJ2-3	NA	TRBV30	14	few	TGTGCCTCCAATGATGGGAGGAGCACAGATACGCAGTATTTT	CASNDGRSTDTQYF
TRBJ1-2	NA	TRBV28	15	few	TGTGCCAGCAGTTTAGCGGTCACCGGTAACTATGGCTACACCTTC	CASSLAVTGNYGYTF
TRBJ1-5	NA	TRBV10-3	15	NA	TGTGCCATCAGTGAGGGCGAATTAAGCAATCAGCCCCAGCATTTT	CAISEGELSNQPQHF
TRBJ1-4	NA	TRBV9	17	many	TGTGCCAGCAGTCCTGGCCCTCCAGGGAAGTTTAATGAAAAACTGTTTTTT	CASSPGPPGKFNEKLFF
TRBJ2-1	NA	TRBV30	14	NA	TGTGCCTGGAATTTATTGAGAGGGTCCGGCGAGCAGTTCTTC	CAWNLLRGSGEQFF
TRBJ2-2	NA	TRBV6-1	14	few	TGTGCCAGCAGTGAAGCGGAAGAAACCGGGGAGCTGTTTTTT	CASSEAEETGELFF
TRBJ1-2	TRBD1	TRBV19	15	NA	TGTGCCAGTAGCCAAGGGGGCCAATCAAGCTATGGCTACACCTTC	CASSQGGQSSYGYTF
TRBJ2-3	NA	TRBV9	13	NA	TGTGCCATCAGCATAGAGGCGGCTGATGCGCAGTATTTT	CAISIEAADAQYF
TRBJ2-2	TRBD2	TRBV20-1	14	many	TGCAGTGCTAGGACTAGCGGGACCACCGGGGAGCTGTTTTTT	CSARTSGTTGELFF